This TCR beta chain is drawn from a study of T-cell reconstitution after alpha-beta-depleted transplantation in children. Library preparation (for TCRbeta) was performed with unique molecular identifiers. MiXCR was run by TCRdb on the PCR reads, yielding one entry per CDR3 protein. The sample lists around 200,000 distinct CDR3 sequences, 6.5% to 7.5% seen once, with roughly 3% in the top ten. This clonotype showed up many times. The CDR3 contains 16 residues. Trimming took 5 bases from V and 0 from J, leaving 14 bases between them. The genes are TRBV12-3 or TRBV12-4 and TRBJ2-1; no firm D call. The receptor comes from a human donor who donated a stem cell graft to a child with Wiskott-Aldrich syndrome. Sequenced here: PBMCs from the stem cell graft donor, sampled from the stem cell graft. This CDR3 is CASSRRAFSSYNEQFF. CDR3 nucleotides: TGTGCCAGCAGTCGCCGGGCCTTTAGCTCCTACAATGAGCAGTTCTTC.